This passage covers 26 T cell receptor beta chains from one sample sequenced in a study of vaccination effects on CD4 cells after COVID-19. The data were produced by immunoSEQ multiplex PCR, yet TCRdb's version contains in-frame clones alone and is incomplete. The sample holds roughly 41,000 clones, about 74% seen once. Their specific antigens are unknown. With the ViraFEST assay, the study expanded antigen-specific CD4+ T cells using viral peptide pools, then sequenced them. A 10-day culture period preceded the isolation of CD4+ T cells. It was two doses of either the BNT162b2 or mRNA-1273 vaccine that participants received. Source: CD4+ T cells from PBMCs cultured with HCoV-OC43 spike peptides, taken after COVID-19 vaccination. As to subset: HCoV-OC43 spike overlapping peptide pool stimulation. The receptors derive from a human donor who received a COVID-19 vaccine.

The genes are TRBV11-2 and TRBJ2-4; D is ambiguous. CDR1 and CDR2 (germline): SGHAT, FQNNGV. The V end was cut by 5 bases, the J end by 0 bases, with 14 bases between. The CDR3 spans 16 residues. The CDR3 region is CASSPRALLAKNIQYF. CDR3 DNA: TGTGCCAGCAGCCCCCGAGCTCTCCTAGCCAAAAACATTCAGTACTTC.

This clone is medium-sized within its sample. The J gene is TRBJ1-6, the V gene TRBV5-6, with D uncertain. Trimming removed 4 bases at V and 10 bases at J, with 9 bases between. The CDR3 has 12 amino acids. Germline values: CDR1 SGHDT, CDR2 YYEEEE. CDR3 bases: TGTGCCAGCAGCAGGGATTCCTCACCCCTCCACTTT. Translation gives CASSRDSSPLHF.

This chain connects TRBV18 to TRBJ1-1, with D tentatively TRBD1 (6 bases). The CDR3 is made up of 16 amino acids. V gave up 0 bases and J gave up 5 bases, with 16 bases separating them. Germline values: CDR1 KGHSH, CDR2 LQKENI. CDR3 region: CASSPPMKAQGTEAFF. DNA for the CDR3: TGTGCCAGCTCACCACCAATGAAGGCGCAGGGGACTGAAGCTTTCTTT.

The rearrangement joins TRBV2 to TRBJ2-5, with D possibly TRBD2 on 6 matching bases. V lost 3 bases and J 0 bases, leaving 20 bases between the germline ends. CDR1 and CDR2 (germline): SNHLY, FYNNEI. The CDR3 length is 18 residues. The CDR3 DNA sequence: TGTGCCAGCAGTGAGGGGGGTACAAGCGGTTGGTACCAAGAGACCCAGTACTTC. It translates to CASSEGGTSGWYQETQYF.

This clone was seen a single time. The rearrangement joins TRBV4-2 to TRBJ2-1, with D unresolved. This CDR3 is 14 amino acids long. Germline V gene lookup returns CDR1 LGHNA and CDR2 YNFKEQ. Trimming pared 0 bases from V and 4 bases from J, leaving 7 bases between. CDR3: CASSQDQGYNEQFF. As DNA, the CDR3 is TGTGCCAGCAGCCAAGATCAAGGGTACAATGAGCAGTTCTTC.

The chain combines TRBV7-2 with TRBJ2-1; D possibly corresponds to TRBD2 (6 bases). This CDR3 region has 11 residues. The germline gives CDR1 SGHTA, CDR2 FQGNSA. V was trimmed by 4 bases and J by 8 bases, leaving 6 bases between them. This chain's CDR3 is CASSWGDEQFF. The CDR3, as DNA: TGTGCCAGCAGCTGGGGGGATGAGCAGTTCTTC.

This clone was recorded a few times. The J gene is TRBJ1-2, the V gene TRBV5-1, with TRBD1 matching over 9 bases. This CDR3 is built from 14 residues. Germline loops: CDR1 SGHRS, CDR2 YFSETQ. J gave up 4 bases and V 3 bases, and 4 bases lay outside the gene matches. The CDR3 sequence: CASSYSDRGYGYTF. The DNA of the CDR3 is TGCGCCAGCAGCTATTCGGACAGGGGCTATGGCTACACCTTC.

The V gene is TRBV3-1 (or the pseudogene TRBV3-2), the J gene TRBJ2-1; 7 bases agree with TRBD2. V lost 5 bases, J lost 8 bases, and 9 bases stayed unmatched. CDR3 length: 14 residues. Germline V lookup: CDR1 LGHDT, CDR2 YNNKEL (reference sequence). Here the CDR3 reads CASSYVAGVDEQFF. DNA for the CDR3: TGTGCCAGCAGCTACGTGGCGGGAGTGGATGAGCAGTTCTTC.

The sample holds a few counts of this clone. The V gene is TRBV19, the J gene TRBJ2-1; no definite D call. The germline V and J ends were trimmed by 9 bases and 8 bases, with 14 bases remaining between them. The length of the CDR3 is 12 residues. Germline assignment: CDR1 LNHDA and CDR2 SQIVND (reference sequence). The CDR3 coding sequence is TGTGCCAGACCCAAGGCTGGGGATGAGCAGTTCTTC. It yields the protein CARPKAGDEQFF.

V gene TRBV5-6 combines with J gene TRBJ2-1, with 14 bases lining up with TRBD2. The V gene end was trimmed by 4 bases and the J gene end by 15 bases; junction bases not matched to a gene: 12. CDR1 is SGHDT, CDR2 YYEEEE, per germline. This CDR3 spans 15 amino acids. CDR3 region: CASSKPGLAGVILFF. The DNA for the CDR3 is TGTGCCAGCAGCAAACCGGGACTAGCGGGAGTGATTTTGTTCTTC.

The CDR3 coding sequence is TGTGCCAGCAGCTCAAACAGGGTCCCCTACGAGCAGTACTTC. Its translation is CASSSNRVPYEQYF. The chain combines TRBV7-9 with TRBJ2-7; tentatively, D is TRBD1 (6 bases). Germline values: CDR1 SEHNR, CDR2 FQNEAQ (reference sequence). Trimming pared 4 bases from V and 2 bases from J, leaving 12 bases between. This CDR3 is 14 amino acids long.

The CDR3 sequence: CASSFGGPTDEQFF. The CDR3 DNA sequence: TGTGCCAGCAGCTTTGGGGGGCCCACCGATGAGCAGTTCTTC. The chain employs TRBV11-3 and TRBJ2-1; D may correspond to TRBD1 or TRBD2 (6 bases each). In germline, CDR1 is SGHNT, CDR2 YENEEA. V was trimmed by 3 bases and J by 8 bases, leaving 14 bases between them. This CDR3 has 14 residues.

The CDR3 region is CASRSLLTSGTDTQYF. DNA of the CDR3: TGTGCCAGCAGATCTCTCCTGACTAGCGGGACAGATACGCAGTATTTT. The V and J genes are TRBV27 and TRBJ2-3; 10 bases fit TRBD2. The junction had 9 bases not matched to a gene; V was cut back by 6 bases and J by 3 bases. The CDR3 contains 16 residues. CDR1 is MNHEY and CDR2 is SMNVEV in the germline V gene (reference sequence).

The chain is built from TRBV7-2 and TRBJ1-3; D is uncertain. Germline loops: CDR1 SGHTA, CDR2 FQGNSA. V was shortened by 4 bases and J by 0 bases, with 13 bases between the two germline ends. CDR3 size: 16 residues. The DNA of the CDR3 is TGTGCCAGCAGCTCCCACTCGGTCGTCTCTGGAAACACCATATATTTT. This translates into CASSSHSVVSGNTIYF.

The chain uses TRBV5-6 and TRBJ1-2; 8 positions agree with TRBD1. Germline V gives CDR1 SGHDT, CDR2 YYEEEE. This CDR3 contains 14 residues. Trimming took 4 bases from V and 5 from J; bases not matched to a gene: 7. CDR3 in DNA: TGTGCCAGCAGCAGGACAGGGTCAGGGTATGGCTACACCTTC. It translates to CASSRTGSGYGYTF.

The CDR3 nucleotides are TGTGCCAGCAGCCAACTAACAGGGGAAGCCTACGAGCAGTACTTC. Encoded protein: CASSQLTGEAYEQYF. The V and J genes are TRBV16 and TRBJ2-7, with TRBD1 matching over 7 bases. The CDR3 runs to 15 residues. Germline V gene lookup returns CDR1 KGHSY and CDR2 FQNENV. The junction had 6 bases not matched to a gene; V was cut back by 2 bases and J by 2 bases.

The chain is built from TRBV18 and TRBJ2-5; 7 bases line up with TRBD1. V gave up 4 bases and J gave up 3 bases; unmatched junction bases: 5. This CDR3 spans 14 amino acids. Germline V lookup: CDR1 KGHSH, CDR2 LQKENI. Here the CDR3 DNA reads TGTGCCAGCTCACGGGGACAGTTTAAAGAGACCCAGTACTTC. Translating gives CASSRGQFKETQYF.

About this clone itself: The junction shows a germline mismatch at one end, possibly a read error. V and J are TRBV9 and TRBJ2-3; no firm D call. Germline CDR1 is SGDLS and CDR2 is YYNGEE. The CDR3 totals 12 residues. CDR3 bases: TGTGCCAACAGCGTAGCTGGGGATACGCAGTATTTT. This translates into CANSVAGDTQYF.

The V call is TRBV21-1, the J call TRBJ2-6; the table assigns TRBD2, which was not confirmed against the DNA. TRBV21-1 is assigned pseudogene status. The CDR3 runs to 19 residues. CDR3 in amino acids: CASSKEASGSRAGANVLTF. The CDR3 DNA sequence: TGTGCCAGCAGCAAAGAAGCTAGCGGGAGTAGGGCTGGGGCCAACGTCCTGACTTTC.

J is TRBJ1-2 and V is TRBV12-3 or TRBV12-4; no reliable D call. This CDR3 is built from 13 residues. V lost 6 bases to trimming and J lost 4 bases, with 12 bases between them. The CDR3 reads CASRDTSPYGYTF. The CDR3 DNA follows: TGTGCCAGCAGGGATACATCTCCCTATGGCTACACCTTC.

The chain links TRBV12-2 to TRBJ1-3; the listed D gene, TRBD1, was not tested against the DNA. TRBV12-2 is described as a pseudogene. This CDR3 has 14 residues. The CDR3 protein is CASRWGTGRNTIYF. The CDR3 DNA reads as TGTGCAAGTCGCTGGGGGACAGGAAGAAACACCATATATTTT.

The V and J genes are TRBV19 and TRBJ1-2; perhaps TRBD1 as D (5 bases). Germline CDR1 LNHDA, CDR2 SQIVND (reference sequence). Trimming pared 2 bases from V and 0 bases from J, leaving 13 bases between. The CDR3 covers 16 residues. The CDR3 DNA reads as TGTGCCAGTAGTATACCGGGACGTTATTCTAACTATGGCTACACCTTC. The encoded protein is CASSIPGRYSNYGYTF. Complete variable domain (other parts from reference TRBV19 and TRBJ1-2): DGGITQSPKYLFRKEGQNVTLSCEQNLNHDAMYWYRQDPGQGLRLIYYSQIVNDFQKGDIAEGYSVSREKKESFPLTVTSAQKNPTAFYLCASSIPGRYSNYGYTFGSGTRLTVV.

The CDR3 bases are TGTGCCACCATGGACGGCTACCGCGACAGTCCGGCTGGAAACACCATATATTTT. Translation gives CATMDGYRDSPAGNTIYF. V usage is TRBV24-1 and J usage is TRBJ1-3; a weak D match, TRBD1 (5 bases). CDR1 is KGHDR, CDR2 SFDVKD, per germline. The CDR3 contains 18 residues. V lost 8 bases, J lost 2 bases, and 24 bases lay in between.

The chain is built from TRBV12-3 or TRBV12-4 and TRBJ2-5; TRBD2 is a possible D gene (5 bases). Trimming took 6 bases from V and 2 from J, leaving 10 bases between them. The CDR3 totals 13 residues. Here the CDR3 DNA reads TGTGCCAGCAGCCCCGGGATGCAAGAGACCCAGTACTTC. It codes for CASSPGMQETQYF.

V usage is TRBV4-2 and J usage is TRBJ1-4; TRBD1 matches 10 bases. CDR1 and CDR2 from the germline V gene are LGHNA and YNFKEQ. Trimming cost V 4 bases and J 8 bases; bases outside gene matches: 10. There are 16 residues in the CDR3. The CDR3: CASSPKSGTGDEKLFF. CDR3 coding DNA: TGTGCCAGCAGCCCCAAGAGCGGGACAGGGGACGAAAAACTGTTTTTT.

J is TRBJ2-1 and V is TRBV5-4; D not resolved. Germline loops: CDR1 SGHNT, CDR2 YYREEE (reference sequence). Trimming took 4 bases from V and 8 from J, leaving 22 bases between them. The CDR3 runs 16 residues. The chain's CDR3 is CASSGDSGPQSDEQFF. As DNA, the CDR3 is TGTGCCAGCAGCGGTGACTCGGGCCCCCAGTCCGATGAGCAGTTCTTC.